This is a list of T cell receptor beta chains from one sample in a study of Graves' ophthalmopathy and Graves' hyperthyroidism. TCRdb re-analysed the multiplex PCR reads in MiXCR, keeping a single row per CDR3 protein. The table shows 450,000 or so distinct CDR3 sequences, with approximately 15% occurring only once. The sequenced material came from blood. These receptors all come from a woman aged 30 to 39 with Graves' ophthalmopathy. The CDR3 runs from the conserved cysteine through the conserved F or W. The D gene is left open where the match is weak. Expanded clones get a size class; other rows say once, few or many, or leave the size out.

V gene: TRBV2; J gene: TRBJ1-1; clone size: -; D gene: -; CDR3 DNA: TGTGCCAGCAGTCCACAAATCGGAGGGGTGAACACTGAAGCTTTCTTT; CDR3 protein: CASSPQIGGVNTEAFF
V gene: TRBV20-1; J gene: TRBJ2-7; clone size: many; D gene: TRBD2; CDR3 DNA: TGCAGTGCTAGTCCCCCCCGAGGGCTAGCGGGGAGATCCTACGAGCAGTACTTC; CDR3 protein: CSASPPRGLAGRSYEQYF
V gene: TRBV10-3; J gene: TRBJ2-7; clone size: many; D gene: -; CDR3 DNA: TGTGCCATCAGTGAGTCTGACGGGACCTACGAGCAGTACTTC; CDR3 protein: CAISESDGTYEQYF
V gene: TRBV11-2; J gene: TRBJ2-5; clone size: many; D gene: -; CDR3 DNA: TGTGCCAGCAGCTTAGCTCCGGTCTCTCAAGAGACCCAGTACTTC; CDR3 protein: CASSLAPVSQETQYF
V gene: TRBV12-3/TRBV12-4; J gene: TRBJ2-6; clone size: many; D gene: -; CDR3 DNA: TGTGCCAGCGGTCACTCTGGGGCCAACGTCCTGACTTTC; CDR3 protein: CASGHSGANVLTF
V gene: TRBV11-2; J gene: TRBJ2-7; clone size: many; D gene: -; CDR3 DNA: TGTGCCAGCAGCCACGGACAGATCTACGAGCAGTACTTC; CDR3 protein: CASSHGQIYEQYF
V gene: TRBV24-1; J gene: TRBJ1-2; clone size: many; D gene: -; CDR3 DNA: TGTGCCACCAGTGATTCAGGGGTCTATGGCTACACCTTC; CDR3 protein: CATSDSGVYGYTF
V gene: TRBV20-1; J gene: TRBJ2-2; clone size: many; D gene: -; CDR3 DNA: TGCAGTGCAAGGGTGGGAGAGGGGGATCACGGGGAGCTGTTTTTT; CDR3 protein: CSARVGEGDHGELFF
V gene: TRBV5-1; J gene: TRBJ2-7; clone size: many; D gene: -; CDR3 DNA: TGCGCCAGCAGCGACCTCTTCGGCGAGCAGTACTTC; CDR3 protein: CASSDLFGEQYF
V gene: TRBV30; J gene: TRBJ2-7; clone size: many; D gene: -; CDR3 DNA: TGTGCCTGGAGCGGCGGAGGGGTCGAGCAGTACTTC; CDR3 protein: CAWSGGGVEQYF
V gene: TRBV7-9; J gene: TRBJ1-5; clone size: many; D gene: TRBD1; CDR3 DNA: TGTGCCAGCAGCGAGGGACAGCCGGGAGATCAGCCCCAGCATTTT; CDR3 protein: CASSEGQPGDQPQHF
V gene: TRBV12-3/TRBV12-4; J gene: TRBJ1-5; clone size: many; D gene: TRBD1; CDR3 DNA: TGTGCCAGCAGCCGCACAGGGGACAATCAGCCCCAGCATTTT; CDR3 protein: CASSRTGDNQPQHF
V gene: TRBV6-1; J gene: TRBJ2-7; clone size: few; D gene: -; CDR3 DNA: TGTGCCAGCAGCAAGGGACCCCACGAGCAGTACTTC; CDR3 protein: CASSKGPHEQYF
V gene: TRBV6-1; J gene: TRBJ2-7; clone size: many; D gene: TRBD2; CDR3 DNA: TGTGCCAGCATAAGCGGGAGGTTCTCCTACGAGCAGTACTTC; CDR3 protein: CASISGRFSYEQYF
V gene: TRBV5-4; J gene: TRBJ1-5; clone size: many; D gene: -; CDR3 DNA: TGTGCCAGCAGCACGGTCCCTGGGGTCAATCAGCCCCAGCATTTT; CDR3 protein: CASSTVPGVNQPQHF
V gene: TRBV28; J gene: TRBJ2-3; clone size: many; D gene: -; CDR3 DNA: TGTGCCAGCAGCCCTACCCAACCCGGCGATACGCAGTATTTT; CDR3 protein: CASSPTQPGDTQYF
V gene: TRBV28; J gene: TRBJ1-6; clone size: -; D gene: -; CDR3 DNA: TGTGCCAGCAGTTTATGGACGAGGGGGGCGGCCGCCTGGTCACCCCTCCACTTT; CDR3 protein: CASSLWTRGAAAWSPLHF
V gene: TRBV28; J gene: TRBJ2-7; clone size: many; D gene: -; CDR3 DNA: TGTGCCAGCAGGTACTCAGGGGGGTACGAGCAGTACTTC; CDR3 protein: CASRYSGGYEQYF
V gene: TRBV5-1; J gene: TRBJ1-1; clone size: many; D gene: -; CDR3 DNA: TGCGCCAGCAGCCCTGGGGGCATGAACACTGAAGCTTTCTTT; CDR3 protein: CASSPGGMNTEAFF
V gene: TRBV30; J gene: TRBJ1-2; clone size: many; D gene: -; CDR3 DNA: TGTGCCTGGAGTACAACGGTTGGCTACACCTTC; CDR3 protein: CAWSTTVGYTF
V gene: TRBV12-3/TRBV12-4; J gene: TRBJ2-7; clone size: -; D gene: -; CDR3 DNA: TGTGCCAGCAAAAACCCGGGGGCAAGGGGCCGGGACGAGCAGTACTTC; CDR3 protein: CASKNPGARGRDEQYF
V gene: TRBV18; J gene: TRBJ2-7; clone size: -; D gene: -; CDR3 DNA: TGTGCCAGCTCAAAGCAACACCTACTCTACGAGCAGTACTTC; CDR3 protein: CASSKQHLLYEQYF
V gene: TRBV9; J gene: TRBJ2-7; clone size: few; D gene: -; CDR3 DNA: TGTGCCAGCAGCCCCTCGTGGAGGTTGGACCTCTACGAGCAGTACTTC; CDR3 protein: CASSPSWRLDLYEQYF
V gene: TRBV12-3/TRBV12-4; J gene: TRBJ1-6; clone size: many; D gene: -; CDR3 DNA: TGTGCCAGCGCCGGACCGGACAATTCACCCCTCCACTTT; CDR3 protein: CASAGPDNSPLHF
V gene: TRBV6-1; J gene: TRBJ1-5; clone size: many; D gene: -; CDR3 DNA: TGTGCCAGCAGTCAAAACATGGATCAGCCCCAGCATTTT; CDR3 protein: CASSQNMDQPQHF
V gene: TRBV30; J gene: TRBJ2-7; clone size: many; D gene: -; CDR3 DNA: TGTGCCTGGAGTGTAAGGACAGACGCCGAGCAGTACTTC; CDR3 protein: CAWSVRTDAEQYF
V gene: TRBV6-2/TRBV6-3; J gene: TRBJ1-2; clone size: few; D gene: -; CDR3 DNA: TGTGCCAGCAGTTACTGGGCTGGAGGCACGGTTGGCTACACCTTC; CDR3 protein: CASSYWAGGTVGYTF
V gene: TRBV7-2; J gene: TRBJ2-7; clone size: many; D gene: -; CDR3 DNA: TGTGCCAGCAGCTTAGAACCAGGGTGGGGCGAGCAGTACTTC; CDR3 protein: CASSLEPGWGEQYF
V gene: TRBV28; J gene: TRBJ2-7; clone size: -; D gene: -; CDR3 DNA: TGTGCCAGCAGTTTAGCTACAGTTGGAAGGGACTTC; CDR3 protein: CASSLATVGRDF
V gene: TRBV6-1; J gene: TRBJ2-4; clone size: few; D gene: -; CDR3 DNA: TGTGCCAGCAGTCTCAGGGTTTGGAACATTAAGTACTTC; CDR3 protein: CASSLRVWNIKYF
V gene: TRBV12-3/TRBV12-4; J gene: TRBJ1-2; clone size: many; D gene: -; CDR3 DNA: TGTGCCAGCAGTCTTCGTAGGGTGGGCTTTAGGTATGGCTACACCTTC; CDR3 protein: CASSLRRVGFRYGYTF
V gene: TRBV12-3/TRBV12-4; J gene: TRBJ1-5; clone size: -; D gene: TRBD1; CDR3 DNA: TGTGCCAGCAGCCGCGGGACAGCGCATCAGCCCCAGCATTTT; CDR3 protein: CASSRGTAHQPQHF
V gene: TRBV11-2; J gene: TRBJ2-4; clone size: many; D gene: -; CDR3 DNA: TGTGCCAGCAGCTTAGGACCAGCCAAAAACATTCAGTACTTC; CDR3 protein: CASSLGPAKNIQYF
V gene: TRBV20-1; J gene: TRBJ2-5; clone size: many; D gene: TRBD2; CDR3 DNA: TGCAGTGCCGAGGGACTAGCGGGAGCCTTTAAAGAGACCCAGTACTTC; CDR3 protein: CSAEGLAGAFKETQYF